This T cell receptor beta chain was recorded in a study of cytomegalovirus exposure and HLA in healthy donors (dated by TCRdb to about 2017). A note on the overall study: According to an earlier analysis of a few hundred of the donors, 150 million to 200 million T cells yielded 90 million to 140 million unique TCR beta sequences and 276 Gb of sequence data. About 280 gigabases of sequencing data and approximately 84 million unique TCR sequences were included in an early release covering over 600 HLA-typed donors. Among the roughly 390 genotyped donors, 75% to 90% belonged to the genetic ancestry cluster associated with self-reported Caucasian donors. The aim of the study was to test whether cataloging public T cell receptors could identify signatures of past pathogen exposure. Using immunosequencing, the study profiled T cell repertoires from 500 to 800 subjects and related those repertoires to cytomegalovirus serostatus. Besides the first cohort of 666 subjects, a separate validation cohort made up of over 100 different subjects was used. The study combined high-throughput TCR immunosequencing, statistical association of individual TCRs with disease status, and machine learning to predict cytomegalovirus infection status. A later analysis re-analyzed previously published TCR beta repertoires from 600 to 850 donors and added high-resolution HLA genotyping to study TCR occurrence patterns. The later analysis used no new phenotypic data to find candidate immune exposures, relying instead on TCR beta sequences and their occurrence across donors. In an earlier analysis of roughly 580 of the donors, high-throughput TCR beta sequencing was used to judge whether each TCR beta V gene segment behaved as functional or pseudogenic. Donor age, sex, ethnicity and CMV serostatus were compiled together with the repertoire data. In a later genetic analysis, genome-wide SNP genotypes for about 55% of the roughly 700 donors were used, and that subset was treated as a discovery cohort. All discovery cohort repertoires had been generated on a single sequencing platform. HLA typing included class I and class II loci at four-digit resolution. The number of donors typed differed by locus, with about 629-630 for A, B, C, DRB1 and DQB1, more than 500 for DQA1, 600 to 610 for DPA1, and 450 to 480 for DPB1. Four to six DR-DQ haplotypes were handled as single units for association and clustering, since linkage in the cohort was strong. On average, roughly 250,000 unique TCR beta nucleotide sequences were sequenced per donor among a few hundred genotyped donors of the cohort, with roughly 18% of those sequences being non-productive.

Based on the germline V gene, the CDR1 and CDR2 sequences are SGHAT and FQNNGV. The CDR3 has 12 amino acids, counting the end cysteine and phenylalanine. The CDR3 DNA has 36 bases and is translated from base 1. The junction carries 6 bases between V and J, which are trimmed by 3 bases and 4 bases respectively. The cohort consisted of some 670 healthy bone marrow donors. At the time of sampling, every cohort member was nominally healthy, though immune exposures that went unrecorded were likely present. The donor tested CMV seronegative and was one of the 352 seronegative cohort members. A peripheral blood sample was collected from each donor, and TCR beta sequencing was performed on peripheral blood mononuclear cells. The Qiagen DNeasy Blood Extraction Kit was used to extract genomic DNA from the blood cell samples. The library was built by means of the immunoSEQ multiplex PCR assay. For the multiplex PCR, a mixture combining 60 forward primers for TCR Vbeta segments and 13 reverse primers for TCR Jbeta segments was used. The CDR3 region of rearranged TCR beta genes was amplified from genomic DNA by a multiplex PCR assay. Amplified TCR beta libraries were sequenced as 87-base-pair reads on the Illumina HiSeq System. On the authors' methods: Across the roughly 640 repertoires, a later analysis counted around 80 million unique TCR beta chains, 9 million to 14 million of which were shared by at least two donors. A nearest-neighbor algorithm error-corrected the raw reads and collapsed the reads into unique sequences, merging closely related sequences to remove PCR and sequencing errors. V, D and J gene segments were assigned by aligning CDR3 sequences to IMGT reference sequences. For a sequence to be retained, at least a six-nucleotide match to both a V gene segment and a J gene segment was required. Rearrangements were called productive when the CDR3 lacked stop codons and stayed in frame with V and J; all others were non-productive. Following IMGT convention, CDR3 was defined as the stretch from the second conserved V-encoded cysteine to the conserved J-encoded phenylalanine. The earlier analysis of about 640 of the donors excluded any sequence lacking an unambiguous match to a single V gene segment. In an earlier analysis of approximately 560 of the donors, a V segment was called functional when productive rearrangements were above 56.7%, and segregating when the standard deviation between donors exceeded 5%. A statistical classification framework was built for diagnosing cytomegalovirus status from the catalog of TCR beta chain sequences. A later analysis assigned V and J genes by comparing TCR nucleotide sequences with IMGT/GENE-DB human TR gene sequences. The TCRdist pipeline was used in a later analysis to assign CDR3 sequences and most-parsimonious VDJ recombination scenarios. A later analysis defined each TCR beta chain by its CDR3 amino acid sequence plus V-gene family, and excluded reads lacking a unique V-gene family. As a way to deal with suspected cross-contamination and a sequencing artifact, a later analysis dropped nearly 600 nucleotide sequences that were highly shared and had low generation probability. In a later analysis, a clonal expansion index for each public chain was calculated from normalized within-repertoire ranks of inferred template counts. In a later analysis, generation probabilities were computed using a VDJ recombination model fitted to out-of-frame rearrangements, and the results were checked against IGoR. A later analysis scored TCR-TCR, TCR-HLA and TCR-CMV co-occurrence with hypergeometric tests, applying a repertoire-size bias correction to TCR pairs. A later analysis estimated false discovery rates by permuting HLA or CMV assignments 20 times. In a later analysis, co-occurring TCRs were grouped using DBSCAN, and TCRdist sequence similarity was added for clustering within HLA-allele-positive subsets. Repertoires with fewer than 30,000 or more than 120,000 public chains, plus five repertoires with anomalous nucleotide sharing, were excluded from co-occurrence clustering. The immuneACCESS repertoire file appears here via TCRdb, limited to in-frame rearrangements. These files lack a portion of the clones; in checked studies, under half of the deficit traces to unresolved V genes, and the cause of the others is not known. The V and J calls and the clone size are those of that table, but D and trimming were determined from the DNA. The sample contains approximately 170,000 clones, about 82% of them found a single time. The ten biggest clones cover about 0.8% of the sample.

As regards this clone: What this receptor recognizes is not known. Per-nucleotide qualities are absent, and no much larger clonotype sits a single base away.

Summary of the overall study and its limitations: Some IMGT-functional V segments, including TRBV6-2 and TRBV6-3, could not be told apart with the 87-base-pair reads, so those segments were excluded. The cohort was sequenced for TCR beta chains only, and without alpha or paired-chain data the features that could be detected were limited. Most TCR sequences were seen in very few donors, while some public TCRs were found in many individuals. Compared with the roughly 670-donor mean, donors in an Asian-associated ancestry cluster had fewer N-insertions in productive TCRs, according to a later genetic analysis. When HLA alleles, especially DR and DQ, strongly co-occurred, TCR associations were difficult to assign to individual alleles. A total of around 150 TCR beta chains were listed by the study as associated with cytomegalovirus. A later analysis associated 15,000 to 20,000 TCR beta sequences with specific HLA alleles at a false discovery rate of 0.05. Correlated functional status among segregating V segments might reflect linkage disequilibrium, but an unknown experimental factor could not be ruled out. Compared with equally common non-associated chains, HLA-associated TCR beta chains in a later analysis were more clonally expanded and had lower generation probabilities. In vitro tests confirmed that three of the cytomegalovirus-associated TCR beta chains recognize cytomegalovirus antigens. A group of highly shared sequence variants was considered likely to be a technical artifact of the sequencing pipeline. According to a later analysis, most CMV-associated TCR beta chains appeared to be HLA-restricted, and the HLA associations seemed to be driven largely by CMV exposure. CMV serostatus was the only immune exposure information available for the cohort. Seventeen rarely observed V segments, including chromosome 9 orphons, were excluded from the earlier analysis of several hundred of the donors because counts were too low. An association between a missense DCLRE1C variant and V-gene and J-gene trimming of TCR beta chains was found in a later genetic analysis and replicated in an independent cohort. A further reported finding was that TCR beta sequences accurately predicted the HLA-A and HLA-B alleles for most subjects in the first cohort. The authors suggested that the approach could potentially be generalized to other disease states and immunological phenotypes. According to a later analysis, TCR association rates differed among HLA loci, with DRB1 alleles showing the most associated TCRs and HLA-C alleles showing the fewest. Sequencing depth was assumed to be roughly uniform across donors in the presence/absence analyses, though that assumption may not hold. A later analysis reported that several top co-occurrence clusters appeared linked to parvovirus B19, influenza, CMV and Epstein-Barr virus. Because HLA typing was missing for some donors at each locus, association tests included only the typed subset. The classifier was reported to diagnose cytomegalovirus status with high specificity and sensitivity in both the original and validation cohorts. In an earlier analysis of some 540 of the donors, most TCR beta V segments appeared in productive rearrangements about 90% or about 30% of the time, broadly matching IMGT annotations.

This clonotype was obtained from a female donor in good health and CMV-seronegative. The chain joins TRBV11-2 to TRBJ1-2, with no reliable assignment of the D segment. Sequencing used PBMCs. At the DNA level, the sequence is TGTGCCAGCAGCTTTAATCTCTATGGCTACACCTTC. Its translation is CASSFNLYGYTF.